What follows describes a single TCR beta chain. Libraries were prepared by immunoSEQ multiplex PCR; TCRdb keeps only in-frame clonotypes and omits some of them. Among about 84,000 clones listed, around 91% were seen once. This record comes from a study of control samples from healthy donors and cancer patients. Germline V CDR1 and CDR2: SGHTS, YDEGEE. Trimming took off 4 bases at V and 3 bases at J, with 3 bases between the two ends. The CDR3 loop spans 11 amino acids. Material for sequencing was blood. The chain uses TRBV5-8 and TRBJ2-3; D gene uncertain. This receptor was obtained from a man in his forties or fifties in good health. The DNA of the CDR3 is TGTGCCAGCAGCCGAACAGATACGCAGTATTTT. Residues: CASSRTDTQYF.